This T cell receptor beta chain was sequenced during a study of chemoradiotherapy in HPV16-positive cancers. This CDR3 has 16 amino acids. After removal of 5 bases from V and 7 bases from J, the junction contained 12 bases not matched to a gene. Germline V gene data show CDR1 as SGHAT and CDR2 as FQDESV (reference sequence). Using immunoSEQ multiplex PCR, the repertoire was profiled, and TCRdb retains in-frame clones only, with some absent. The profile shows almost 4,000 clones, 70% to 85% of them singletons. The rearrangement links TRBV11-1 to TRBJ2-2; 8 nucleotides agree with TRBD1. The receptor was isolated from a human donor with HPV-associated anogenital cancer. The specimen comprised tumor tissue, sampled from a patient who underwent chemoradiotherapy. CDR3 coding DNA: TGTGCCAGCAGCCACAAAAGGACAGGGATCGACGGGGAGCTGTTTTTT. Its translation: CASSHKRTGIDGELFF.